The 13 T cell receptor beta chains reported below all come from one sample, sequenced in a study of cytomegalovirus exposure and HLA in healthy donors (dated by TCRdb to between 2016 and 2019). Receptors were amplified or captured by the immunoSEQ multiplex PCR assay. TCRdb obtained this table from immuneACCESS and retained in-frame rearrangements with V and J assigned. These tables miss some clones; where compared with another copy, unresolved V genes account for less than half of the shortfall, and the remainder is unexplained. Here the sample has 150,000 to 250,000 clones; approximately 78% occur a single time. Over 0.95% of the sample belongs to the ten largest clones. Sample: PBMCs. These receptors were obtained from a woman in her 30s in good health and CMV-seronegative.

J is TRBJ2-5 and V is TRBV7-6, with D unresolved. This CDR3 spans 14 amino acids. Trimming left V 4 bases short and J 4 bases short, with 13 bases between. From germline, CDR1 is SGHVS and CDR2 FNYEAQ. CDR3 nucleotide sequence: TGTGCCAGCAGCTATATAGCAGTGGGAGAGACCCAGTACTTC. As protein: CASSYIAVGETQYF.

The chain combines TRBV5-1 with TRBJ2-7; D unresolved. The CDR3 is 14 amino acids. Deletions cut 3 bases from V and 6 bases from J, with 16 bases between. Germline CDR1 is SGHRS and CDR2 is YFSETQ. CDR3 nucleotides: TGCGCCAGCAGCTCGTCGGATGGAACAGCCGAGCAGTACTTC. Translating it yields CASSSSDGTAEQYF.

V is TRBV18 and J is TRBJ2-7; 7 bases map to TRBD1. CDR1 is KGHSH, CDR2 LQKENI, per germline. Trimming at V came to 6 bases and at J to 3 bases, leaving 8 bases not matched to a gene. CDR3 length: 14 amino acids. The CDR3: CASSTRDRDYEQYF. The CDR3 region has the DNA TGTGCCAGCTCCACCCGGGACAGAGACTACGAGCAGTACTTC.

The chain's CDR3 is CASSYRKTVSNQPQHF. The DNA for the CDR3 is TGTGCCAGCAGTTACCGGAAGACAGTTAGCAATCAGCCCCAGCATTTT. The V call is TRBV6-5, the J call TRBJ1-5; maybe TRBD1 (5 bases). V dropped 2 bases and J dropped 0 bases, with 11 bases sitting between them. CDR1 is MNHEY and CDR2 is SVGAGI in the germline V gene. The CDR3 totals 16 residues.

The chain employs TRBV5-4 and TRBJ2-7; 10 bases are a match to TRBD2. After removal of 4 bases from V and 7 bases from J, the junction contained 8 bases not matched to a gene. The germline gives CDR1 SGHNT, CDR2 YYREEE (reference sequence). The length of the CDR3 is 14 residues. DNA of the CDR3: TGTGCCAGCAGCCTAAGCGGGGGGGCCTCGGAGCAGTACTTC. As protein: CASSLSGGASEQYF. Variable domain in full (rest from reference TRBV5-4 and TRBJ2-7): ETGVTQSPTHLIKTRGQQVTLRCSSQSGHNTVSWYQQALGQGPQFIFQYYREEENGRGNFPPRFSGLQFPNYSSELNVNALELDDSALYLCASSLSGGASEQYFGPGTRLTVT.

This rearrangement joins TRBV18 to TRBJ1-4; TRBD1 agrees at 7 bases. Germline loops: CDR1 KGHSH, CDR2 LQKENI. The CDR3 loop spans 16 amino acids. The V gene end was trimmed by 4 bases and the J gene end by 3 bases; junction bases not matched to a gene: 8. CDR3 protein: CASSRTGLPSNEKLFF. In nucleotides, the CDR3 is TGTGCCAGCTCACGGACAGGCCTCCCCTCTAATGAAAAACTGTTTTTT.

The table lists this clone with a count of one. The CDR3 spells CSAKRTVEAFF. Here the CDR3 DNA reads TGCAGTGCTAAAAGGACAGTTGAAGCTTTCTTT. The chain carries TRBV20-1 and TRBJ1-1, with D possibly TRBD1 on 6 matching bases. Per germline, CDR1 DFQATT and CDR2 SNEGSKA (reference sequence). Deletions cut 4 bases from V and 7 bases from J, with 10 bases between. This CDR3 has 11 residues.

The V call is TRBV6-1, the J call TRBJ1-5; unclear D gene. Germline values: CDR1 MNHNS, CDR2 SASEGT. The CDR3 is 14 residues long. V was cut by 1 base and J by 7 bases, with 11 bases left in between. CDR3 in DNA: TGTGCCAGCAGTGAAGTTGCGGGTGGACAGCCCCAGCATTTT. Translated, it gives CASSEVAGGQPQHF.

This clone appeared a few times. This chain links TRBV30 with TRBJ1-1, with D maybe TRBD1 (6 bases). CDR1 is GTSNPN, CDR2 SVGIG, per germline (reference sequence). Trimming took 1 base from V and 5 from J, leaving 17 bases between them. This CDR3 spans 15 amino acids. The CDR3 nucleotides are TGTGCCTGGAGTGAAGGGGTCACAAGGGGGACTGAAGCTTTCTTT. Translating it yields CAWSEGVTRGTEAFF. Combining the CDR3 with reference TRBV30 and TRBJ1-1 gives the whole variable domain SQTIHQWPATLVQPVGSPLSLECTVEGTSNPNLYWYRQAAGRGLQLLFYSVGIGQISSEVPQNLSASRPQDRQFILSSKKLLLSDSGFYLCAWSEGVTRGTEAFFGQGTRLTVV.

The rearrangement joins TRBV27 to TRBJ1-5, with D perhaps TRBD1 (5 bases). There are 14 residues in the CDR3. CDR1 MNHEY and CDR2 SMNVEV come from the germline V gene (reference sequence). V lost 3 bases and J lost 3, with 9 bases in between. The CDR3 region is CASSFAGSNQPQHF. The CDR3, as DNA: TGTGCCAGCAGTTTCGCAGGGTCCAATCAGCCCCAGCATTTT.

V is TRBV15 and J is TRBJ2-7, with 7 bases matching TRBD2. Trimming at V came to 0 bases and at J to 2 bases, leaving 10 bases not matched to a gene. Germline V gives CDR1 LNHNV, CDR2 YYDKDF (reference sequence). The CDR3 spans 17 residues. DNA of the CDR3: TGTGCCACCAGCAGAGATAACGGGCCTAGCGGAGCCTACGAGCAGTACTTC. Translated, it gives CATSRDNGPSGAYEQYF. Full variable domain (missing parts from reference TRBV15 and TRBJ2-7): DAMVIQNPRYQVTQFGKPVTLSCSQTLNHNVMYWYQQKSSQAPKLLFHYYDKDFNNEADTPDNFQSRRPNTSFCFLDIRSPGLGDTAMYLCATSRDNGPSGAYEQYFGPGTRLTVT.

This clone was observed a few times. The chain links TRBV28 to TRBJ2-5; TRBD2 matches 8 bases. Trimming cost V 7 bases and J 9 bases; bases outside gene matches: 13. Germline loops: CDR1 MDHEN, CDR2 SYDVKM. This CDR3 has 14 amino acids. The CDR3 DNA sequence: TGTGCCAGCACCACCTCCGGGACTAGGAGTGCCCAGTACTTC. Protein sequence: CASTTSGTRSAQYF.

The chain links TRBV19 to TRBJ1-5; 9 bases fit TRBD1. The CDR3 has 15 amino acids. Germline assignment: CDR1 LNHDA and CDR2 SQIVND (reference sequence). Germline trimming cut 6 bases from V and 2 bases from J; bases unmatched to any gene: 5. CDR3 nucleotides: TGTGCCAGTAGGCGGACAGGGGAGGGCAATCAGCCCCAGCATTTT. It encodes CASRRTGEGNQPQHF.